These T cell receptor beta chains were read from a single sample in a study of T-cell memory formation after mild COVID-19. In TCRdb, the 5' RACE reads were re-called with MiXCR into one record per CDR3 protein. Of 300,000 to 350,000 distinct CDR3 sequences in the sample, 13% are singletons; the top ten hold around a fifth. Source material: PBMCs or a T cell subset sorted from them (not recorded which). The receptors stem from a man between 18 and 29 years old who had mild COVID-19 (a few samples of this study predate the infection). Cell type and time point are not known. CDR3s include the opening cysteine and the closing phenylalanine or tryptophan. A D gene is named only where the DNA matches it firmly. Size is stated for part of the rows, as once, few or many counts, or as a class when the clone is expanded.

V,length,D,J,size,DNA,CDR3
TRBV10-3,15,TRBD2,TRBJ2-3,NA,TGTGCCGTGATGCCAGCGGGGGAATGGGCAGATACGCAGTATTTT,CAVMPAGEWADTQYF
TRBV24-1,13,NA,TRBJ2-3,few,TGTGCCACCAGTGATTACAGCGCAGATACGCAGTATTTT,CATSDYSADTQYF
TRBV4-2,14,NA,TRBJ2-5,few,TGTGCCAGCAGCCAAGAGACTAGGTGGCAGACCCAGTACTTC,CASSQETRWQTQYF
TRBV9,15,NA,TRBJ2-1,few,TGTGCCAGCACCACCTCCCTAGCCTCCTACAATGAGCAGTTCTTC,CASTTSLASYNEQFF
TRBV20-1,16,NA,TRBJ2-1,NA,TGCAGTGCTAGAGATATCGGCGGAATCTCCTACAATGAGCAGTTCTTC,CSARDIGGISYNEQFF
TRBV29-1,11,NA,TRBJ1-2,NA,TGCAGCGTTGGGGGTGCGGATGGCTACACCTTC,CSVGGADGYTF
TRBV2,15,NA,TRBJ2-5,NA,TGTGCCAGCATTTCCCGGGACTCACCCCAAGAGACCCAGTACTTC,CASISRDSPQETQYF
TRBV5-1,16,TRBD2,TRBJ2-1,many,TGCGCCAGCAGCTCGCCGACTAGCGGGGCCTACAATGAGCAGTTCTTC,CASSSPTSGAYNEQFF
TRBV4-3,15,TRBD1,TRBJ2-5,NA,TGCGCCAGCAGCCGGGGGACAGGTCGTCAAGAGACCCAGTACTTC,CASSRGTGRQETQYF
TRBV5-4,18,TRBD2,TRBJ2-5,NA,TGTGCCAGCAGCTTGGCCCCAGGGCTAGCGGGGTACCAAGAGACCCAGTACTTC,CASSLAPGLAGYQETQYF
TRBV24-1,16,TRBD2,TRBJ2-3,NA,TGTGCCACCAGTGAGACTAGCGGGGGAAGCACAGATACGCAGTATTTT,CATSETSGGSTDTQYF
TRBV6-6,16,TRBD1,TRBJ2-2,NA,TGTGCCAGCGAGCCCGGACAGGTGACGAACACCGGGGAGCTGTTTTTT,CASEPGQVTNTGELFF
TRBV4-3,14,NA,TRBJ2-7,few,TGCGCCAGCAGCCCAAGACAGGAAAGTTACGAGCAGTACTTC,CASSPRQESYEQYF
TRBV6-5,19,NA,TRBJ1-6,few,TGTGCCAGCAGTTATTCAAACTCCTGGCTTGGGCAGGGGAATTCACCCCTCCACTTT,CASSYSNSWLGQGNSPLHF
TRBV20-1,13,NA,TRBJ1-5,few,TGCAGTGCTAGCGGACAGCAGGTTCAGCCCCAGCATTTT,CSASGQQVQPQHF
TRBV11-3,13,NA,TRBJ1-1,few,TGTGCCAGCAGCTTTAGGGCCAACACTGAAGCTTTCTTT,CASSFRANTEAFF
TRBV12-3/TRBV12-4,13,TRBD1,TRBJ1-2,few,TGTGCCAGCAAACAGGGGAGGTTAGATGGCTACACCTTC,CASKQGRLDGYTF
TRBV7-9,15,TRBD1,TRBJ1-6,NA,TGTGCCAGCAGGGACAGGGCCACCCTTAATTCACCCCTCCACTTT,CASRDRATLNSPLHF
TRBV11-3,14,TRBD1,TRBJ2-1,few,TGTGCCAGCAGCCTCCGGGACAGTGGCAATGAGCAGTTCTTC,CASSLRDSGNEQFF
TRBV7-9,16,NA,TRBJ1-3,NA,TGTGCCAGCAGCTTTACTTCCTCACTCTCTGGAAACACCATATATTTT,CASSFTSSLSGNTIYF
TRBV9,14,NA,TRBJ1-6,NA,TGTGCCAGCAACGGGAGCTCCTATAATTCACCCCTCCACTTT,CASNGSSYNSPLHF
TRBV2,17,TRBD2,TRBJ2-6,few,TGTGCCAGCAATCGACTAGCGGGAGCCTCTGGGGCCAACGTCCTGACTTTC,CASNRLAGASGANVLTF
TRBV4-1,15,NA,TRBJ1-3,NA,TGCGCCAGCAGCCCGACCGTTATCTCTGGAAACACCATATATTTT,CASSPTVISGNTIYF
TRBV20-1,15,TRBD1,TRBJ2-7,few,TGCAGTGCTAGAGTCTCCGGGACAGGGGGGAACGAGCAGTACTTC,CSARVSGTGGNEQYF
TRBV7-2,18,NA,TRBJ2-2,NA,TGTGCCAGCAGCTTCGGCCTCTGGGGCCGTGCGAACACCGGGGAGCTGTTTTTT,CASSFGLWGRANTGELFF
TRBV7-8,13,TRBD2,TRBJ2-4,NA,TGTGCCAGCAGCTTCGAGCGGGGAAACATTCAGTACTTC,CASSFERGNIQYF
TRBV9,16,TRBD1,TRBJ2-3,NA,TGTGCCAGCAGCGGCCGACAGGGTTCCGTCACAGATACGCAGTATTTT,CASSGRQGSVTDTQYF
TRBV7-3,15,NA,TRBJ1-2,NA,TGTGCCAGCAGCCCCGGCACCAGAACTAACTATGGCTACACCTTC,CASSPGTRTNYGYTF
TRBV18,13,NA,TRBJ2-5,many,TGTGCCAGCTCGCCGACAGAAGAAGAGACCCAGTACTTC,CASSPTEEETQYF
TRBV6-2/TRBV6-3,15,TRBD1,TRBJ2-7,few,TGTGCCAGCAGTTACTCGTCGGGACAGGGTTACGAGCAGTACTTC,CASSYSSGQGYEQYF
TRBV10-3,13,NA,TRBJ1-5,NA,TGTGCCATCAACAGGGACATCAATCAGCCCCAGCATTTT,CAINRDINQPQHF
TRBV5-1,15,TRBD1,TRBJ2-7,few,TGCGCCAGCAGCCGGAGACAGGGCAGCTCCTACGAGCAGTACTTC,CASSRRQGSSYEQYF
TRBV6-2/TRBV6-3,13,NA,TRBJ2-3,few,TGTGCCAGCAGTTACTCGTTTGGGGATACGCAGTATTTT,CASSYSFGDTQYF
TRBV7-7,16,TRBD1,TRBJ2-1,NA,TGTGCCAGCACTGTTTCGACAGGGGCCCCCTACAATGAGCAGTTCTTC,CASTVSTGAPYNEQFF
TRBV7-8,15,TRBD2,TRBJ2-7,few,TGTGCCAGCAGCCCATACAGGACTAGCGATTACGAGCAGTACTTC,CASSPYRTSDYEQYF
TRBV7-9,12,NA,TRBJ1-4,few,TGTGCCAGCAGCCCGGGGAAGGAAAAACTGTTTTTT,CASSPGKEKLFF
TRBV7-9,15,TRBD1,TRBJ2-4,NA,TGTGCCAGCAGCTTAGGGGACAGGGAGGCGGACATTCAGTACTTC,CASSLGDREADIQYF
TRBV12-3/TRBV12-4,15,TRBD2,TRBJ2-3,NA,TGTGCCAGCAGGTTCAGCGGGAGAGGCACAGATACGCAGTATTTT,CASRFSGRGTDTQYF
TRBV5-1,14,NA,TRBJ1-1,few,TGCGCCAGCAGCTTGATGGGCAGCAACACTGAAGCTTTCTTT,CASSLMGSNTEAFF
TRBV10-3,13,NA,TRBJ1-1,NA,TGTGCCATCAGGCAGGGCACGAACACTGAAGCTTTCTTT,CAIRQGTNTEAFF
TRBV9,16,TRBD2,TRBJ2-5,few,TGTGCCAGCAGCGCGAGGACTAGCGGTTTCCAAGAGACCCAGTACTTC,CASSARTSGFQETQYF
TRBV6-2/TRBV6-3,14,NA,TRBJ2-1,NA,TGTGCCAGCTTTTCGGGGATTGGACGCAATGAGCAGTTCTTC,CASFSGIGRNEQFF
TRBV7-2,17,TRBD1,TRBJ1-1,few,TGTGCCAGCAGCTGGACTCCCGGGACAGGGTCTGGCACTGAAGCTTTCTTT,CASSWTPGTGSGTEAFF
TRBV5-1,15,NA,TRBJ2-7,NA,TGCGCCAGCAGCTTAGTAGACCGAAGCTCCTACGAGCAGTACTTC,CASSLVDRSSYEQYF
TRBV29-1,12,TRBD1,TRBJ1-4,NA,TGCCGAGGGACAGGGGGCTATGAAAAACTGTTTTTT,CRGTGGYEKLFF
TRBV18,15,NA,TRBJ1-1,NA,TGTGCCAGCTCTCAAGTCCGGGGGGACCAAACTGAAGCTTTCTTT,CASSQVRGDQTEAFF
TRBV7-2,14,NA,TRBJ1-1,many,TGTGCCAGCAGCTTAAGCCGTTGGAACACTGAAGCTTTCTTT,CASSLSRWNTEAFF
TRBV2,16,NA,TRBJ2-3,NA,TGTGCCAGCCGACTTACTCCGGCAACGGTGGTAGATACGCAGTATTTT,CASRLTPATVVDTQYF
TRBV7-2,14,NA,TRBJ2-1,NA,TGTGCCAGCAGCTTAGGGCTCCCGGCCAGTGAGCAGTTCTTC,CASSLGLPASEQFF
TRBV6-2/TRBV6-3,11,NA,TRBJ2-1,NA,TGTGCCAGCACCAGGGATTTTGAGCAGTTCTTC,CASTRDFEQFF